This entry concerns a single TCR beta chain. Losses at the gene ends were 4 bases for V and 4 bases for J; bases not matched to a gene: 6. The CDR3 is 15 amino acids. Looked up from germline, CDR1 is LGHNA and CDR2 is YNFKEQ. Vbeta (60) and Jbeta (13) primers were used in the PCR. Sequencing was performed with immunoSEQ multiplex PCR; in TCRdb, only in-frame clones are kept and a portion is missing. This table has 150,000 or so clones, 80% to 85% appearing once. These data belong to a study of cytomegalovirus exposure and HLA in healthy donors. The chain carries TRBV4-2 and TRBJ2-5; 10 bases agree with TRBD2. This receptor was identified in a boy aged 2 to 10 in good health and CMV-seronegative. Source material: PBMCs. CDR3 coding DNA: TGTGCCAGCAGCCTAACCGGACTAGCGGCAGAGACCCAGTACTTC. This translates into CASSLTGLAAETQYF.